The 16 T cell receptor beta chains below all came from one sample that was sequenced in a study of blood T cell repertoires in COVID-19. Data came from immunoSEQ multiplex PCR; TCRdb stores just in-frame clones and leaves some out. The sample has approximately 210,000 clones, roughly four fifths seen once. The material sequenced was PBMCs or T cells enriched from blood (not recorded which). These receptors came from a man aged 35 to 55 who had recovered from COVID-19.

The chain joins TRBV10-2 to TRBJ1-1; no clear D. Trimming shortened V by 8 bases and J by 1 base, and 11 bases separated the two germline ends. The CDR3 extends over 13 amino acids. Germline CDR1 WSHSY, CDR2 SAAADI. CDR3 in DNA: TGCGCCAGCGCCACGGAGTCGAACACTGAAGCTTTCTTT. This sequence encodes CASATESNTEAFF.

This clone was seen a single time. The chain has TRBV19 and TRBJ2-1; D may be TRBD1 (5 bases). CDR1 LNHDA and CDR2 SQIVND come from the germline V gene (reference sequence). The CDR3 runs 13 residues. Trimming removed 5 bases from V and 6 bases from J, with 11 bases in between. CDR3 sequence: CASSVQGGNEQFF. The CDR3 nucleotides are TGTGCCAGTAGTGTCCAGGGCGGCAATGAGCAGTTCTTC.

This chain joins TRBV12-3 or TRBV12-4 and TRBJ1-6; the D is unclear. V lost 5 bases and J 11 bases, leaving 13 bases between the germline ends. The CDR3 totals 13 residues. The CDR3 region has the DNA TGTGCCAGCAGTACCCGTGGGAGTCCACCCCTCCACTTT. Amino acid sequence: CASSTRGSPPLHF.

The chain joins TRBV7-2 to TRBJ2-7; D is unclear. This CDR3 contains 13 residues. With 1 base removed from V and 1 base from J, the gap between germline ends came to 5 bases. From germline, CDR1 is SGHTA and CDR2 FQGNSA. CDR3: CASSLDGSYEQYF. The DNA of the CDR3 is TGTGCCAGCAGCTTAGACGGTTCCTACGAGCAGTACTTC.

For the CDR3, the DNA is TGTGCCAGCAGCGCACGACAGGGCATAAGAACTGAAGCTTTCTTT. Its translation is CASSARQGIRTEAFF. The chain employs TRBV2 and TRBJ1-1; 7 bases align to TRBD1. The CDR3 loop spans 15 amino acids. Germline lookup yields CDR1 SNHLY and CDR2 FYNNEI. V was pared by 6 bases and J by 5 bases, with 12 bases of the junction left unmatched.

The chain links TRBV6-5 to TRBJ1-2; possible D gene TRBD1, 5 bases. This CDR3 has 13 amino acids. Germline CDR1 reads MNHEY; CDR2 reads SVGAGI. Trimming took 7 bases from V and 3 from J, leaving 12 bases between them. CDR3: CASTQGSHYGYTF. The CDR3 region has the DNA TGTGCCAGCACCCAGGGCTCTCACTATGGCTACACCTTC.

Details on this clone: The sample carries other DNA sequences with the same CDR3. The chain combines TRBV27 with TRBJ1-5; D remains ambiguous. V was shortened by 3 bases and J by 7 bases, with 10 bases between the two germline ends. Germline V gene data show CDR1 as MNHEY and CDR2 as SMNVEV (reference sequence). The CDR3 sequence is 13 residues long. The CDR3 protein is CASSLTGSQPQHF. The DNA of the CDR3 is TGTGCCAGCAGTTTGACCGGGTCCCAGCCCCAGCATTTT.

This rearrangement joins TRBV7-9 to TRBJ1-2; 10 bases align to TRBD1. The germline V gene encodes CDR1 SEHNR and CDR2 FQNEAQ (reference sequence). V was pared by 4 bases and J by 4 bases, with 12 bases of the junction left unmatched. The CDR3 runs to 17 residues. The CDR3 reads CASSSTADRGSVYGYTF. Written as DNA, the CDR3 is TGTGCCAGCAGCTCCACCGCGGACAGGGGGAGCGTCTATGGCTACACCTTC.

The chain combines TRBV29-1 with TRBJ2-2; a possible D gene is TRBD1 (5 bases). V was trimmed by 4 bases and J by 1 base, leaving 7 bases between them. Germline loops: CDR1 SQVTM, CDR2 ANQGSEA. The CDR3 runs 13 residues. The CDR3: CSVGTKNTGELFF. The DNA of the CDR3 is TGCAGCGTTGGGACAAAGAACACCGGGGAGCTGTTTTTT.

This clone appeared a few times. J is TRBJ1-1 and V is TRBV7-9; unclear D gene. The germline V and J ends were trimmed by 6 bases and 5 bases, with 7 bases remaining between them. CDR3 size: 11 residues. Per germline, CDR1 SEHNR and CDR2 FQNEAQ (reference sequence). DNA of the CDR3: TGTGCCAGCAGGAGAGATACTGAAGCTTTCTTT. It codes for CASRRDTEAFF.

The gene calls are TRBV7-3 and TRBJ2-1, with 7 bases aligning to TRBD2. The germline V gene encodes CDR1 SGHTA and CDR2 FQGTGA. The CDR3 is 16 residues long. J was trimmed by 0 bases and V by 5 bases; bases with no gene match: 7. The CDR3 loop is CASSPVGGSSYNEQFF. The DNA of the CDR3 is TGTGCCAGCAGCCCCGTGGGGGGGAGCTCCTACAATGAGCAGTTCTTC.

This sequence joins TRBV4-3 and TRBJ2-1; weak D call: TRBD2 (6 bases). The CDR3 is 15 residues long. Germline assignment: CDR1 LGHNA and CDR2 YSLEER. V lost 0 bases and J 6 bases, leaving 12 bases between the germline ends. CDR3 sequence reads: CASSQDRSGSNEQFF. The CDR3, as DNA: TGCGCCAGCAGCCAAGACCGTTCCGGGAGCAATGAGCAGTTCTTC.

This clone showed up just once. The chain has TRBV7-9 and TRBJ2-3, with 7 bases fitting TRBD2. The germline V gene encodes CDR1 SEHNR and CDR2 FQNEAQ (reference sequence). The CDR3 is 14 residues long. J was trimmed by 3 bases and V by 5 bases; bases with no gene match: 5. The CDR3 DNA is TGTGCCAGCAGCCCGGGACTACAGACAGATACGCAGTATTTT. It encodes CASSPGLQTDTQYF.

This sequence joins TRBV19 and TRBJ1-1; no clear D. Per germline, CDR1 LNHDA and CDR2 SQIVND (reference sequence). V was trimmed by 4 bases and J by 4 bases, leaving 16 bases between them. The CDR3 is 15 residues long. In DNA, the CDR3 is TGTGCCAGTAGTACCCCGGGGAGCATGAGCACTGAAGCTTTCTTT. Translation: CASSTPGSMSTEAFF. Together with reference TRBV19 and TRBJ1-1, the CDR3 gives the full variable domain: DGGITQSPKYLFRKEGQNVTLSCEQNLNHDAMYWYRQDPGQGLRLIYYSQIVNDFQKGDIAEGYSVSREKKESFPLTVTSAQKNPTAFYLCASSTPGSMSTEAFFGQGTRLTVV.

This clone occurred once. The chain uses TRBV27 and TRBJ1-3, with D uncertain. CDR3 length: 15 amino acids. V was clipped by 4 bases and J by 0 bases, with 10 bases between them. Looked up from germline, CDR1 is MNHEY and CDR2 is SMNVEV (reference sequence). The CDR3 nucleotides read TGTGCCAGCAGTTCATACAGTGACTCTGGAAACACCATATATTTT. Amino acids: CASSSYSDSGNTIYF.

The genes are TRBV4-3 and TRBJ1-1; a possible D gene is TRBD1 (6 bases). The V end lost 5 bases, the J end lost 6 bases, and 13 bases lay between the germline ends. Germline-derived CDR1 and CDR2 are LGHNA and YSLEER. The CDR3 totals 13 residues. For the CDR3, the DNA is TGCGCCAGCAGCACGTTGGGGGCGGCTGAAGCTTTCTTT. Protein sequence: CASSTLGAAEAFF.